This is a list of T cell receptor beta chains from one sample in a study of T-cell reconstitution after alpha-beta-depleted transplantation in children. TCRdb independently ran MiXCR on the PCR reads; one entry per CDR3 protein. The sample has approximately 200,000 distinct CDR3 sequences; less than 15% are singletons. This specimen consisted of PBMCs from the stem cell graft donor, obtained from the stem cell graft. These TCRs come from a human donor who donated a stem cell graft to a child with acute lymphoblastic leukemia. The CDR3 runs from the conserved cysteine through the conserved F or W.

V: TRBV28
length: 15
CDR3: CASSSLAIYYNEQFF

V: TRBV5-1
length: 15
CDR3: CASSLPKIGDEKLFF

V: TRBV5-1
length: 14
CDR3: CASSLAGAKDDYTF

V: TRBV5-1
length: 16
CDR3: CASSFSAGLNTGELFF

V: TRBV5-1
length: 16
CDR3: CASKYLRDQNTGELFF

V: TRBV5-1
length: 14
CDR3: CASSLEPRKETQYF

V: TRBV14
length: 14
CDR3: CASSQLLAGDTQYF

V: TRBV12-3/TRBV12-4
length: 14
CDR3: CASSRTGLLYGYTF

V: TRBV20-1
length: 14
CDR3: CSARDPGATDTQYF

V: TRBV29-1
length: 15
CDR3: CSVEGGGVVYNEQFF

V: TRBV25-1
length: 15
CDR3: CASSEGKRAVGELFF

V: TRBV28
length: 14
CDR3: CASSGMTVNTEAFF

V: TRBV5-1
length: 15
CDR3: CASSGSRFSGDEQYF

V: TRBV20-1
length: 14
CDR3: CSASTGTYTDTQYF

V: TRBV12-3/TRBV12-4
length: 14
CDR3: CASTQGAASYEQYF

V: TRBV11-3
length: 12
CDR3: CASSLTSDGEFF

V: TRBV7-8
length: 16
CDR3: CASSLGTGATNEKLFF

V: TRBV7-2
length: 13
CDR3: CASSNRQGTEAFF

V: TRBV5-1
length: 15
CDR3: CASSRDMLAGETQYF

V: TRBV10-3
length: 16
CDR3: CAISSGAGYSYNEQFF

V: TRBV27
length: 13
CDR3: CASSLSIFEPTFF

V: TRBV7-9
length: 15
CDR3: CASSLVRGRTNEQFF

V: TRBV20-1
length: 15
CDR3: CSARDRGRSPGEAFF

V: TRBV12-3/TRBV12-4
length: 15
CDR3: CASSYSGSSTDTQYF

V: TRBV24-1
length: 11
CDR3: CATSDLEGAFF

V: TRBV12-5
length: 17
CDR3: CASGLVLGDRVTNIQYF

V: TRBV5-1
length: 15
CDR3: CASSFGVANTGELFF

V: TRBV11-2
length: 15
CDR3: CASSLDREFGQTQYF